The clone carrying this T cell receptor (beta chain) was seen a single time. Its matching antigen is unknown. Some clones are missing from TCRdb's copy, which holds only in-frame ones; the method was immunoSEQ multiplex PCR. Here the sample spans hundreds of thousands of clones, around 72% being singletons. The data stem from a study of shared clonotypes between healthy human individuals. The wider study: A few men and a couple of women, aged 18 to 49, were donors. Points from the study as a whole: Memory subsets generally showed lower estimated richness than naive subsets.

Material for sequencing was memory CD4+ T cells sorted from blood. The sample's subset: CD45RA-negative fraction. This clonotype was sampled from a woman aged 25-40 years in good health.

This CDR3 reads CASSAGRTGLSYNEQFF. CDR3 nucleotide sequence: TGTGCCAGCAGCGCAGGCAGGACAGGGCTCAGTTACAATGAGCAGTTCTTC. The rearrangement uses TRBV9 and TRBJ2-1; 8 positions match TRBD1. Germline assignment: CDR1 SGDLS and CDR2 YYNGEE. The V and J ends lost 3 bases and 4 bases, in that order; junction bases with no gene match: 12. The CDR3 is made up of 17 amino acids.